This T cell receptor (beta chain) was profiled in a study of T cell repertoires in cytomegalovirus infection. This CDR3 has 18 residues. Germline V gives CDR1 SGHKS, CDR2 YYEKEE (reference sequence). TCRdb re-called the reads with MiXCR, one entry per CDR3 protein. The sample has about 830,000 distinct CDR3 sequences, approximately 30% seen once. As for this clonotype: Its specificity is unknown.

The V and J genes are TRBV5-5 and TRBJ2-1; maybe TRBD2 (7 bases). The J call is doubtful: the DNA matches TRBJ2-7 better. Sequencing used cultured CD8+ T cells from PBMCs, obtained from culture after CMV antigen stimulation. The clonotype originates from a human donor in good health (CMV status not recorded). Some clones in this sample may be carry-over from other donors' samples. The CDR3 is CASSGGQGGWAEYNEQYF. CDR3 coding DNA: TGTGCCAGCAGCGGGGGCCAGGGAGGGTGGGCCGAATACAATGAGCAGTACTTC.